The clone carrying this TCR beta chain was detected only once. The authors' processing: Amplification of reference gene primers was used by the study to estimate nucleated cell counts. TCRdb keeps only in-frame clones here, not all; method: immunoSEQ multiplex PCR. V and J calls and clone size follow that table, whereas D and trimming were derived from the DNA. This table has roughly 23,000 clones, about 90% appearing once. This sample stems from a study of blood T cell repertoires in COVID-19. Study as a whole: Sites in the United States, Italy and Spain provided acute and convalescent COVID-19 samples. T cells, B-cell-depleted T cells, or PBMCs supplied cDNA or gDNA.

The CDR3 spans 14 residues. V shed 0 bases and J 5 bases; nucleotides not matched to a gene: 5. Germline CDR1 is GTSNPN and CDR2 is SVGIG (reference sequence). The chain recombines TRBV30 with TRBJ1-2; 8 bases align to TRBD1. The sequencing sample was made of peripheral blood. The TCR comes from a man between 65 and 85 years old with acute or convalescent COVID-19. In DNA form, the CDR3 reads TGTGCCTGGAGTGTACCCGGGACAGGTTATGGCTACACCTTC. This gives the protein CAWSVPGTGYGYTF.